This section outlines one T cell receptor (beta chain) sequence together with its context. There are 14 residues in the CDR3. The V gene lost 1 base and the J gene lost 4 bases, with 10 bases spanning the gap. Germline CDR1 LNHDA, CDR2 SQIVND (reference sequence). The entry originates in a study of cytomegalovirus exposure and HLA in healthy donors. TCRdb's copy holds only in-frame clones and misses some; the assay was immunoSEQ multiplex PCR. The sample carries some 150,000 clones, 88% recorded once. The sequencing input was PBMCs. The TCR sequence derives from a woman between 18 and 29 years old in good health and CMV-seropositive. The genes are TRBV19 and TRBJ1-2; a weak D match, TRBD1 (5 bases). CDR3 nucleotides: TGTGCCAGTAGTATAGTCGGGGGAACCTATGGCTACACCTTC. Protein: CASSIVGGTYGYTF. The entire variable domain, with the rest obtained from reference TRBV19 and TRBJ1-2, is as follows: DGGITQSPKYLFRKEGQNVTLSCEQNLNHDAMYWYRQDPGQGLRLIYYSQIVNDFQKGDIAEGYSVSREKKESFPLTVTSAQKNPTAFYLCASSIVGGTYGYTFGSGTRLTVV.